These 25 T cell receptor beta chains came from one sample sequenced in a study of T cells in Graves' hyperthyroidism and ophthalmopathy. RNA transcripts were the template for amplifying TCR beta CDR3 regions. HTBI primers drove first-round RT-PCR of the TCR CDR3. TCRdb independently ran MiXCR on the multiplex PCR reads; one entry per CDR3 protein. The data show 550,000 to 600,000 distinct CDR3 sequences, with over 15% seen just once and about 17% held by the top ten. Sequenced: blood. The receptors here all came from a young woman with Graves' hyperthyroidism.

The rearrangement links TRBV10-1 to TRBJ2-7, with 15 bases that match TRBD2. The CDR3 contains 18 residues. The trim removed 2 bases at V and 0 bases at J, leaving 5 bases unmatched. Germline CDR1 is WNHNN and CDR2 is SYGVQD (reference sequence). The CDR3 nucleotides are TGCGCCAGCAGTGAGACGGGACTAGCGGGAGGCCTCTCCTACGAGCAGTACTTC. This encodes CASSETGLAGGLSYEQYF.

This clonotype came up a few times. The CDR3 DNA is TGTGCCAGCAGCCGCTGGGGGCAGGGGTCCTACGAGCAGTACTTC. It yields the protein CASSRWGQGSYEQYF. The V gene is TRBV6-2 or TRBV6-3, the J gene TRBJ2-7; maybe TRBD1 (6 bases). The germline V and J ends were trimmed by 6 bases and 1 base, with 16 bases remaining between them. The CDR3 sequence is 15 residues long. Germline values: CDR1 MNHEY, CDR2 SVGEGT.

The V gene is TRBV18, the J gene TRBJ1-2; the match to TRBD1 covers 7 bases. The CDR3 covers 14 residues. V shed 3 bases and J 6 bases; nucleotides not matched to a gene: 7. The germline V gene has CDR1 KGHSH and CDR2 LQKENI. The DNA of the CDR3 is TGTGCCAGCTCACCGGGGACAGACCTCCATGGCTACACCTTC. It specifies CASSPGTDLHGYTF.

This clonotype was observed many times. V gene TRBV28 combines with J gene TRBJ1-5, with TRBD1 identical over 9 bases. The trim removed 7 bases at V and 11 bases at J, leaving 12 bases unmatched. This CDR3 region has 14 residues. Germline lookup yields CDR1 MDHEN and CDR2 SYDVKM. This chain's CDR3 is CASISGTGLPAQHF. CDR3 DNA sequence: TGTGCCAGCATCTCCGGGACAGGGCTCCCGGCCCAGCATTTT.

The table lists this clonotype with a few counts. This sequence joins TRBV12-3 or TRBV12-4 and TRBJ1-2, with D unclear. This CDR3 has 12 residues. Trimming removed 6 bases at V and 3 bases at J, with 8 bases between. The CDR3 DNA reads as TGTGCCAGCAGCATTGGGCACTATGGCTACACCTTC. Its translation is CASSIGHYGYTF.

This clonotype appeared many times. This rearrangement joins TRBV20-1 to TRBJ2-7; the match to TRBD1 covers 9 bases. This CDR3 has 15 residues. CDR1 DFQATT and CDR2 SNEGSKA come from the germline V gene (reference sequence). Trimming cost V 4 bases and J 4 bases; bases outside gene matches: 11. CDR3 sequence reads: CSAKPGQGPLYEQYF. CDR3 sequence (DNA): TGCAGTGCTAAGCCGGGACAGGGACCCCTTTACGAGCAGTACTTC.

V and J are TRBV5-6 and TRBJ1-6; TRBD1 matches at 10 bases. Per the germline V gene, CDR1 is SGHDT and CDR2 is YYEEEE. The CDR3 runs to 16 residues. V dropped 2 bases and J dropped 9; count of bases not matched to a gene: 8. CDR3 sequence: CASSFRDRGLSSPLHF. DNA for the CDR3: TGTGCCAGCAGCTTTCGGGACAGGGGATTAAGTTCACCCCTCCACTTT.

This clonotype was counted only a few times. CDR3 sequence reads: CSALPNRVGGEQYF. The DNA for the CDR3 is TGCAGCGCACTCCCCAACAGGGTGGGTGGGGAGCAGTACTTC. The V and J genes are TRBV29-1 and TRBJ2-7, with D perhaps matching TRBD1 (6 bases). Trimming stripped 7 bases from V and 7 bases from J, with 23 bases between. Germline V gene sequence: CDR1 SQVTM, CDR2 ANQGSEA. The CDR3 consists of 14 residues.

This clonotype was found a few times. The chain links TRBV4-3 to TRBJ1-2, with TRBD1 as a possible D gene (5 bases). Deletions cut 4 bases from V and 4 bases from J, with 16 bases between. This CDR3 comprises 15 residues. Germline V lookup: CDR1 LGHNA, CDR2 YSLEER. CDR3 residues: CASSPGVQGSYGYTF. The CDR3 DNA follows: TGCGCCAGCAGCCCGGGGGTTCAGGGTTCCTATGGCTACACCTTC.

This clonotype has a count of ten or more. This chain links TRBV3-1 with TRBJ2-1, with 9 bases matching TRBD2. The CDR3 totals 14 residues. Germline CDR1 reads LGHDT; CDR2 reads YNNKEL (reference sequence). V lost 3 bases, J lost 4 bases, and 1 base stayed unmatched. This CDR3 reads CASSHAGGYNEQFF. The DNA of the CDR3 is TGTGCCAGCAGCCACGCGGGAGGGTACAATGAGCAGTTCTTC.

This clonotype has only a few counts. The CDR3 loop is CASTPWAGGFYNEQFF. CDR3 DNA sequence: TGTGCCAGCACCCCGTGGGCGGGAGGGTTCTACAATGAGCAGTTCTTC. The V gene is TRBV4-2, the J gene TRBJ2-1, with TRBD2 matching 9 bases. The CDR3 is 16 amino acids. CDR1 and CDR2 from the germline V gene are LGHNA and YNFKEQ. The V and J ends lost 7 bases and 3 bases, in that order; junction bases with no gene match: 10.

In regard to this clonotype: This may stem from a read error, because a much larger clone lies one nucleotide away. The chain has TRBV20-1 and TRBJ1-1, with TRBD1 as a possible D gene (5 bases). V was clipped by 0 bases and J by 7 bases, with 12 bases between them. CDR3 size: 13 residues. Germline V CDR1 and CDR2: DFQATT, SNEGSKA (reference sequence). The CDR3 here is CSARDLGGGEAFF. CDR3 coding DNA: TGCAGTGCTAGAGATTTGGGGGGGGGTGAAGCTTTCTTT.

This clonotype was observed at least ten times. The J gene is TRBJ2-7, the V gene TRBV30, with TRBD1 as a possible D gene (5 bases). V was shortened by 1 base and J by 4 bases, with 20 bases between the two germline ends. Germline lookup yields CDR1 GTSNPN and CDR2 SVGIG (reference sequence). The CDR3 runs to 16 residues. CDR3 nucleotide sequence: TGTGCCTGGAGTGAATTCCTCAGGGATGGGCAATACGAGCAGTACTTC. Translation gives CAWSEFLRDGQYEQYF.

This clonotype came up many times. V usage is TRBV2 and J usage is TRBJ2-7; D may be TRBD1 (6 bases). Germline V CDR1 and CDR2: SNHLY, FYNNEI. The CDR3 sequence is 14 residues long. Trimming shortened V by 6 bases and J by 4 bases, and 16 bases separated the two germline ends. The CDR3 nucleotides read TGTGCCAGCAGGAAACAGGGCTTCCCTTACGAGCAGTACTTC. Its protein product is CASRKQGFPYEQYF.

This chain connects TRBV9 to TRBJ2-7; 7 bases are a match to TRBD2. V gave up 3 bases and J gave up 3 bases; unmatched junction bases: 12. Per the germline V gene, CDR1 is SGDLS and CDR2 is YYNGEE. The CDR3 length is 16 residues. This CDR3 reads CASSAAGVGSNYEQYF. The CDR3 nucleotides are TGTGCCAGCAGCGCGGCGGGGGTCGGGAGCAACTACGAGCAGTACTTC.

This clonotype was detected many times. The V gene is TRBV11-2, the J gene TRBJ1-6; the D is unclear. Germline assignment: CDR1 SGHAT and CDR2 FQNNGV. The CDR3 runs to 16 residues. Trimming removed 3 bases at V and 7 bases at J, with 16 bases between. CDR3 DNA sequence: TGTGCCAGCAGCTTTCAAAGTGCGGAAAGCAATTCACCCCTCCACTTT. Translation: CASSFQSAESNSPLHF.

In the case of this clonotype: A much larger clone differs by one base, so this may be a read error. The chain combines TRBV27 with TRBJ2-7, with a possible D match to TRBD2 (5 bases). CDR1 and CDR2 (germline): MNHEY, SMNVEV (reference sequence). V lost 3 bases and J 6 bases, leaving 21 bases between the germline ends. CDR3 length equals 16 residues. CDR3: CASSFRSRLLATEQYF. The CDR3 bases are TGTGCCAGCAGTTTTAGGTCAAGACTATTAGCTACCGAGCAGTACTTC.

On this clonotype: The junction and the germline gene differ at one end; a read error may be behind it. This chain links TRBV20-1 with TRBJ1-5; D is unresolved. This CDR3 is built from 13 residues. CDR1 and CDR2 from the germline V gene are DFQATT and SNEGSKA (reference sequence). Here the CDR3 DNA reads TGCAGTGCTAGCTTACCCCGGGGTCAGCCCCGGCATTTT. Its protein is CSASLPRGQPRHF.

This clonotype has ten or more counts. V and J are TRBV29-1 and TRBJ1-1, with 7 bases lining up with TRBD1. This CDR3 is 13 amino acids long. The germline V gene has CDR1 SQVTM and CDR2 ANQGSEA. Trimming at V came to 4 bases and at J to 1 base, leaving 3 bases not matched to a gene. The CDR3 sequence: CSVVRGENTEAFF. The DNA of the CDR3 is TGCAGCGTTGTCAGGGGGGAGAACACTGAAGCTTTCTTT.

This clonotype came up a few times. This rearrangement joins TRBV7-9 to TRBJ2-2; possible D gene TRBD2, 5 bases. This CDR3 is 14 amino acids long. The germline V gene encodes CDR1 SEHNR and CDR2 FQNEAQ (reference sequence). V lost 1 base, J lost 6 bases, and 9 bases lay in between. The chain's CDR3 is CASSLGGAAGELFF. CDR3 DNA sequence: TGTGCCAGCAGCTTAGGGGGAGCGGCCGGGGAGCTGTTTTTT.

The V call is TRBV6-2 or TRBV6-3, the J call TRBJ2-2; perhaps D is TRBD1 or TRBD2 (5 bases each). The V gene lost 0 bases and the J gene lost 2 bases, with 10 bases spanning the gap. In germline, CDR1 is MNHEY, CDR2 SVGEGT. The CDR3 has 16 amino acids. CDR3 bases: TGTGCCAGCAGTTACTCTACGGGACGCAACACCGGGGAGCTGTTTTTT. Translating gives CASSYSTGRNTGELFF.

A note on this clonotype: The missing conserved phenylalanine or tryptophan at the end of this CDR3 makes a read error likely. This chain links TRBV9 with TRBJ1-1; no reliable D call. The CDR3 consists of 13 residues. Trimming took 1 base from V and 0 from J, leaving 4 bases between them. CDR1 is SGDLS, CDR2 YYNGEE, per germline. For the CDR3, the DNA is TGTGCCAGCAGCGTAAAAATGAACACTGAAGCTTTCCTT. Amino acid sequence: CASSVKMNTEAFL.

In this sample, this clonotype turned up a few times. The chain joins TRBV20-1 to TRBJ2-5; 7 nucleotides agree with TRBD2. The germline CDR1 and CDR2 sequences are DFQATT and SNEGSKA (reference sequence). This CDR3 spans 15 amino acids. Trimming cost V 1 base and J 3 bases; bases outside gene matches: 8. The CDR3 protein is CSARVPRGVKETQYF. Here the CDR3 DNA reads TGCAGTGCTAGAGTCCCCCGGGGGGTGAAAGAGACCCAGTACTTC.

This clonotype occurred a few times. The chain links TRBV5-6 to TRBJ1-5, with D uncertain. Germline CDR1 SGHDT, CDR2 YYEEEE. V lost 3 bases to trimming and J lost 2 bases, with 18 bases between them. This CDR3 has 17 residues. CDR3 region: CASSSYPGSGRNQPQHF. CDR3 coding DNA: TGTGCCAGCAGCTCTTATCCCGGGTCCGGGCGCAATCAGCCCCAGCATTTT. The variable domain in full, with the rest retrieved from reference TRBV5-6 and TRBJ1-5, is DAGVTQSPTHLIKTRGQQVTLRCSPKSGHDTVSWYQQALGQGPQFIFQYYEEEERQRGNFPDRFSGHQFPNYSSELNVNALLLGDSALYLCASSSYPGSGRNQPQHFGDGTRLSIL.

This clonotype was counted only a few times. The V and J genes are TRBV24-1 and TRBJ1-2; D may be TRBD1 (5 bases). Trimming stripped 4 bases from V and 5 bases from J, with 10 bases between. Germline values: CDR1 KGHDR, CDR2 SFDVKD. The CDR3 is 13 residues long. CDR3 protein: CATSEQRGYGYTF. In DNA, the CDR3 is TGTGCCACCAGTGAACAGAGGGGTTATGGCTACACCTTC.